This TCR beta chain stems from a study of blood T cell repertoires in COVID-19. Repertoires were generated with immunoSEQ multiplex PCR, while TCRdb's copy carries only in-frame clones and drops some. The sample lists under 200,000 clones; roughly 85% were seen once. The germline gives CDR1 LGHDT, CDR2 YNNKEL (reference sequence). V lost 6 bases to trimming and J lost 6 bases, with 18 bases between them. CDR3 length: 16 amino acids. This rearrangement joins TRBV3-1 (or the pseudogene TRBV3-2) to TRBJ1-6; tentatively, D is TRBD1 (5 bases). Input material: peripheral blood. The sequence was collected from a woman aged 45-65 years with COVID-19, enrolled during active disease. The CDR3 DNA follows: TGTGCCAGCAGTCGAGCGGGAGCTAGGGGTAATTCACCCCTCCACTTT. Translated: CASSRAGARGNSPLHF.